Listed here are 32 T cell receptor beta chains from one sample, sequenced in a study of T cell repertoires in cytomegalovirus infection. TCRdb redid the calling of the reads with MiXCR, one entry per CDR3 protein. The sample has fewer than 550,000 distinct CDR3 sequences, around 11% seen once; the top ten hold roughly 10%. What was sequenced was PBMCs. The receptors here all came from a human donor in good health (CMV status not recorded). Some clones in this sample may be carry-over from other donors' samples.

V is TRBV5-6 and J is TRBJ2-5; a possible D gene is TRBD1 (6 bases). This CDR3 region has 13 residues. V was shortened by 4 bases and J by 7 bases, with 14 bases between the two germline ends. Germline CDR1 reads SGHDT; CDR2 reads YYEEEE. The CDR3 loop is CASSRTDPGTQYF. CDR3 nucleotides: TGTGCCAGCAGCCGGACAGATCCGGGGACCCAGTACTTC.

This chain links TRBV28 with TRBJ1-2; TRBD1 might be the D (6 bases). CDR3 length equals 14 residues. Germline lookup yields CDR1 MDHEN and CDR2 SYDVKM. V was shortened by 3 bases and J by 5 bases, with 13 bases between the two germline ends. CDR3 in amino acids: CASSFGLQGYGYTF. The DNA for the CDR3 is TGTGCCAGCAGTTTTGGATTACAGGGATATGGCTACACCTTC.

In its sample, this clonotype was seen many times. The rearrangement joins TRBV5-6 to TRBJ2-5; D not certain. V lost 3 bases and J 5 bases, leaving 8 bases between the germline ends. Germline assignment: CDR1 SGHDT and CDR2 YYEEEE. This CDR3 contains 12 residues. The CDR3, as DNA: TGTGCCAGCAGCTCCTTCGGGGAGACCCAGTACTTC. It specifies CASSSFGETQYF. The variable domain in full, with the rest retrieved from reference TRBV5-6 and TRBJ2-5, is DAGVTQSPTHLIKTRGQQVTLRCSPKSGHDTVSWYQQALGQGPQFIFQYYEEEERQRGNFPDRFSGHQFPNYSSELNVNALLLGDSALYLCASSSFGETQYFGPGTRLLVL.

This clonotype was detected many times. The J gene is TRBJ2-4, the V gene TRBV23-1; 7 nucleotides match TRBD1. TRBV23-1 is marked as an open reading frame, function uncertain. The CDR3 spans 15 residues. The V gene end was trimmed by 6 bases and the J gene end by 1 base; junction bases not matched to a gene: 6. The DNA for the CDR3 is TGCGCCAGCAGACAGGGGAAGAGGGCCAAAAACATTCAGTACTTC. This translates into CASRQGKRAKNIQYF.

In its sample, this clonotype was seen many times. V usage is TRBV6-1 and J usage is TRBJ2-3; D is ambiguous. The CDR3 is 14 amino acids. The germline gives CDR1 MNHNS, CDR2 SASEGT. Trimming cost V 4 bases and J 2 bases, with 10 bases left between them. CDR3 region: CASSAYQYTDTQYF. CDR3 coding DNA: TGTGCCAGCAGTGCCTACCAGTACACAGATACGCAGTATTTT.

This clonotype was seen at least ten times. The chain joins TRBV2 to TRBJ2-7, with D possibly being TRBD1 (5 bases). The V gene lost 3 bases and the J gene lost 2 bases, with 11 bases spanning the gap. From germline, CDR1 is SNHLY and CDR2 FYNNEI. CDR3 length equals 14 residues. The CDR3 DNA sequence: TGTGCCAGCAGTGAGAGCCAGGGCCCCTACGAGCAGTACTTC. Residues: CASSESQGPYEQYF.

A few counts support this clonotype. The chain combines TRBV7-6 with TRBJ2-5, with 7 nucleotides matching TRBD1. The CDR3 runs to 14 residues. In germline, CDR1 is SGHVS, CDR2 FNYEAQ. Losses at the gene ends were 2 bases for V and 1 base for J; bases not matched to a gene: 1. CDR3 sequence reads: CASSLRQGQETQYF. The DNA for the CDR3 is TGTGCCAGCAGCTTACGACAGGGCCAAGAGACCCAGTACTTC.

This clonotype was picked up a small number of times. The chain uses TRBV16 and TRBJ1-5, with a tentative D call TRBD1 (6 bases). The length of the CDR3 is 15 residues. The V gene's germline CDR1 is KGHSY and CDR2 FQNENV. The V end was cut by 4 bases, the J end by 4 bases, with 14 bases between. This chain's CDR3 is CASSPWGQMNQPQHF. The CDR3, as DNA: TGTGCCAGCAGCCCTTGGGGGCAGATGAATCAGCCCCAGCATTTT.

This clonotype was seen repeatedly, ten times or more. CDR3 amino acids: CAIRGVPTSEFNEQFF. CDR3 sequence (DNA): TGTGCCATCAGGGGGGTTCCGACTAGTGAGTTCAATGAGCAGTTCTTC. V gene TRBV10-3 combines with J gene TRBJ2-1; possible D gene TRBD2, 6 bases. The V gene lost 6 bases and the J gene lost 6 bases, with 21 bases spanning the gap. Germline assignment: CDR1 ENHRY and CDR2 SYGVKD. The CDR3 spans 16 residues.

In its sample, this clonotype was seen a few times. This chain connects TRBV20-1 to TRBJ1-1, with D unclear. The CDR3 spans 17 residues. V shed 3 bases and J shed 5 bases, with 25 bases lying between them. Germline V CDR1 and CDR2: DFQATT, SNEGSKA (reference sequence). CDR3 sequence reads: CSASFPREGWKFTEAFF. DNA of the CDR3: TGCAGTGCTAGTTTTCCGCGCGAGGGCTGGAAGTTTACTGAAGCTTTCTTT.

This clonotype was counted ten times or more. The rearrangement joins TRBV19 to TRBJ1-1; 7 nucleotides align to TRBD1. V trimming: 7 bases; J trimming: 0 bases; junction bases outside the gene matches: 11. This CDR3 spans 16 amino acids. Germline V gene sequence: CDR1 LNHDA, CDR2 SQIVND (reference sequence). The DNA for the CDR3 is TGTGCCAGTACCTCCGGGGGACAGCTGATGAACACTGAAGCTTTCTTT. It translates to CASTSGGQLMNTEAFF.

This clonotype turned up a few times. The V and J genes are TRBV20-1 and TRBJ2-7, with a possible D match to TRBD1 (6 bases). Germline V CDR1 and CDR2: DFQATT, SNEGSKA (reference sequence). Trimming took 1 base from V and 2 from J, leaving 12 bases between them. The CDR3 totals 14 residues. This CDR3 is CSARGTGSTYEQYF. The CDR3 DNA is TGCAGTGCTAGAGGTACAGGGTCAACCTACGAGCAGTACTTC.

This clonotype appeared many times. The chain employs TRBV6-1 and TRBJ1-6; TRBD1 matches 7 bases. The germline V gene encodes CDR1 MNHNS and CDR2 SASEGT. Trimming removed 7 bases from V and 9 bases from J; junction bases left unmatched: 6. This CDR3 is built from 13 residues. The CDR3 here is CASTRQGGSPLHF. The CDR3 nucleotides read TGTGCCAGCACCAGACAGGGTGGTTCACCCCTCCACTTT.

This chain joins TRBV5-4 and TRBJ2-7; 10 bases map to TRBD1. The CDR3 has 14 residues. From germline, CDR1 is SGHNT and CDR2 YYREEE (reference sequence). With V trimmed by 4 bases and J by 7 bases, 8 bases remained unmatched. In nucleotides, the CDR3 is TGTGCCAGCAGCACGGACAGGGGGGCGGGGGAGCAGTACTTC. This gives the protein CASSTDRGAGEQYF.

There are many counts of this clonotype. The chain links TRBV7-3 to TRBJ2-3; D is possibly TRBD2 (7 bases). The CDR3 sequence is 16 residues long. V lost 5 bases and J 7 bases, leaving 22 bases between the germline ends. The V gene's germline CDR1 is SGHTA and CDR2 FQGTGA. DNA for the CDR3: TGTGCCAGCAGCCTCCTTGGGGGGGGGGGCTTAAATACGCAGTATTTT. This codes for CASSLLGGGGLNTQYF.

This clonotype was detected ten times or more. V usage is TRBV7-2 and J usage is TRBJ2-3; the match to TRBD2 covers 10 bases. The V gene's germline CDR1 is SGHTA and CDR2 FQGNSA. Losses at the gene ends were 5 bases for V and 0 bases for J; bases not matched to a gene: 8. This CDR3 has 17 amino acids. CDR3 protein: CASSLKLAGSSTDTQYF. The CDR3, as DNA: TGTGCCAGCAGCCTGAAACTAGCGGGGTCTAGCACAGATACGCAGTATTTT.

This clonotype was counted at least ten times. The rearrangement joins TRBV19 to TRBJ2-2; no definite D call. V dropped 3 bases and J dropped 2 bases, with 10 bases sitting between them. CDR1 is LNHDA, CDR2 SQIVND, per germline (reference sequence). CDR3 length: 15 residues. CDR3 in DNA: TGTGCCAGTAGTATCGAGCAGTTAAACACCGGGGAGCTGTTTTTT. Translating it yields CASSIEQLNTGELFF.

The gene calls are TRBV3-1 and TRBJ1-2; 9 bases fit TRBD1. Trimming at V came to 3 bases and at J to 8 bases, leaving 4 bases not matched to a gene. The germline V gene has CDR1 LGHDT and CDR2 YNNKEL (reference sequence). There are 13 residues in the CDR3. The CDR3 nucleotides are TGTGCCAGCAGCCAGGGGACAGGGAGAGGCTACACCTTC. Translated, it gives CASSQGTGRGYTF.

In this sample, this clonotype turned up many times. The chain employs TRBV7-8 and TRBJ2-7; TRBD2 matches at 13 bases. V shed 3 bases, J shed 5 bases, and the junction held 4 bases outside the gene matches. This CDR3 comprises 15 residues. The germline gives CDR1 SGHVS, CDR2 FQNEAQ. CDR3 DNA sequence: TGTGCCAGCAGCTTCGGACTAGCGGGAGACGACGAGCAGTACTTC. Translation gives CASSFGLAGDDEQYF.

The CDR3 protein is CSVEGGRSLHDEQFF. CDR3 DNA sequence: TGCAGCGTTGAAGGGGGGAGGTCCCTACACGATGAGCAGTTCTTC. V gene TRBV29-1 combines with J gene TRBJ2-1, with D possibly being TRBD2 (6 bases). CDR1 and CDR2 from the germline V gene are SQVTM and ANQGSEA. This CDR3 has 15 amino acids. V was cut by 1 base and J by 8 bases, with 18 bases left in between.

The chain couples TRBV2 to TRBJ2-7; maybe TRBD1 (5 bases). The CDR3 is 14 residues long. V was clipped by 4 bases and J by 1 base, with 11 bases between them. Germline values: CDR1 SNHLY, CDR2 FYNNEI. The DNA for the CDR3 is TGTGCCAGCAGTGGCCCGACAGATTCCTACGAGCAGTACTTC. It is translated as CASSGPTDSYEQYF. The whole variable domain, filled in from reference TRBV2 and TRBJ2-7, reads EPEVTQTPSHQVTQMGQEVILRCVPISNHLYFYWYRQILGQKVEFLVSFYNNEISEKSEIFDDQFSVERPDGSNFTLKIRSTKLEDSAMYFCASSGPTDSYEQYFGPGTRLTVT.

In its sample, this clonotype was seen many times. The rearrangement uses TRBV28 and TRBJ1-4, with D tentatively TRBD1 (5 bases). Germline V gives CDR1 MDHEN, CDR2 SYDVKM. Deletions cut 1 base from V and 8 bases from J, with 17 bases between. This CDR3 has 16 residues. The CDR3 region is CASSLLPTGAKEKLFF. The CDR3 DNA is TGTGCCAGCAGTTTATTGCCGACTGGGGCAAAGGAAAAACTGTTTTTT.

The chain has TRBV7-9 and TRBJ1-1; possibly TRBD1 for D (6 bases). V shed 2 bases and J shed 1 base, with 14 bases lying between them. This CDR3 has 16 amino acids. CDR1 is SEHNR, CDR2 FQNEAQ, per germline (reference sequence). DNA of the CDR3: TGTGCCAGCAGCTTAAATCGTCCAGGGGCGAACACTGAAGCTTTCTTT. Translation: CASSLNRPGANTEAFF.

The V and J genes are TRBV20-1 and TRBJ1-6, with D maybe TRBD1 (5 bases). Germline V lookup: CDR1 DFQATT, CDR2 SNEGSKA (reference sequence). This CDR3 contains 12 residues. V lost 5 bases, J lost 10 bases, and 12 bases lay in between. The CDR3, as DNA: TGCAGTGCTGAGGGGAGGGACTCACCCCTCCACTTT. It specifies CSAEGRDSPLHF.

This clonotype was observed at least ten times. The rearrangement joins TRBV11-2 to TRBJ2-5; the D gene could be TRBD1 or TRBD2 (7 bases each). The germline V gene encodes CDR1 SGHAT and CDR2 FQNNGV. CDR3 length: 15 amino acids. With 4 bases removed from V and 4 bases from J, the gap between germline ends came to 16 bases. The CDR3 coding sequence is TGTGCCAGCAGCTCCATGACAGGGAGGGTAGAGACCCAGTACTTC. Encoded protein: CASSSMTGRVETQYF.

Many counts were recorded for this clonotype. This chain connects TRBV5-4 to TRBJ2-3; D is undetermined. The CDR3 consists of 17 residues. The V and J ends lost 4 bases and 1 base respectively, with 19 bases between them. CDR1 is SGHNT, CDR2 YYREEE, per germline (reference sequence). CDR3 DNA sequence: TGTGCCAGCAGCCTTCCGGGCCACAGTAGAGGCACAGATACGCAGTATTTT. This sequence encodes CASSLPGHSRGTDTQYF.

Turning to this clonotype: A much more abundant neighbour one base away suggests this may be a read error. The genes are TRBV20-1 and TRBJ2-3; perhaps TRBD2 as D (6 bases). The V gene lost 7 bases and the J gene lost 4 bases, with 21 bases spanning the gap. The length of the CDR3 is 15 residues. Germline V CDR1 and CDR2: DFQATT, SNEGSKA (reference sequence). The CDR3 protein is CSDGRAGGPADTQYF. The DNA for the CDR3 is TGCAGTGATGGACGAGCAGGAGGGCCAGCAGATACGCAGTATTTT.

The sample holds many counts of this clonotype. The chain recombines TRBV19 with TRBJ2-5; 11 bases are a match to TRBD2. The CDR3 consists of 15 residues. Germline V CDR1 and CDR2: LNHDA, SQIVND (reference sequence). V dropped 5 bases and J dropped 4; count of bases not matched to a gene: 6. CDR3 residues: CASSVGTSGVETQYF. CDR3 sequence (DNA): TGTGCCAGTAGTGTCGGGACTAGCGGCGTAGAGACCCAGTACTTC. Combining the CDR3 with reference TRBV19 and TRBJ2-5 gives the whole variable domain DGGITQSPKYLFRKEGQNVTLSCEQNLNHDAMYWYRQDPGQGLRLIYYSQIVNDFQKGDIAEGYSVSREKKESFPLTVTSAQKNPTAFYLCASSVGTSGVETQYFGPGTRLLVL.

This clonotype has at least ten counts. The chain recombines TRBV24-1 with TRBJ2-2, with 7 bases lining up with TRBD1. Germline trimming cut 4 bases from V and 0 bases from J; bases unmatched to any gene: 13. The germline CDR1 and CDR2 sequences are KGHDR and SFDVKD. The CDR3 loop spans 19 amino acids. CDR3 protein: CATSDTYGTAETNTGELFF. The CDR3 region has the DNA TGTGCCACCAGTGACACCTACGGGACAGCCGAAACGAACACCGGGGAGCTGTTTTTT.

Ten or more counts support this clonotype. The V call is TRBV4-2, the J call TRBJ2-1; D might be TRBD2 (5 bases). From germline, CDR1 is LGHNA and CDR2 YNFKEQ. V gave up 0 bases and J gave up 8 bases, with 14 bases separating them. This CDR3 is 15 amino acids long. CDR3 DNA: TGTGCCAGCAGCCAAGATTCGCTAGCAAGCGATGAGCAGTTCTTC. Protein: CASSQDSLASDEQFF.

This clonotype was seen ten or more times. V usage is TRBV28 and J usage is TRBJ1-2, with 8 bases lining up with TRBD1. CDR1 MDHEN and CDR2 SYDVKM come from the germline V gene. V shed 7 bases, J shed 8 bases, and the junction held 12 bases outside the gene matches. The CDR3 is 14 residues long. DNA for the CDR3: TGTGCCAGCAATAAAGGTTCAGGGGGCCGAGGCTACACCTTC. It encodes CASNKGSGGRGYTF.

This clonotype has ten or more counts. The chain employs TRBV7-9 and TRBJ1-5; D not resolved. V gave up 3 bases and J gave up 0 bases, with 6 bases separating them. CDR3 length equals 14 residues. The germline V gene has CDR1 SEHNR and CDR2 FQNEAQ (reference sequence). As DNA, the CDR3 is TGTGCCAGCAGCTTTATGGATAGCAATCAGCCCCAGCATTTT. This codes for CASSFMDSNQPQHF.